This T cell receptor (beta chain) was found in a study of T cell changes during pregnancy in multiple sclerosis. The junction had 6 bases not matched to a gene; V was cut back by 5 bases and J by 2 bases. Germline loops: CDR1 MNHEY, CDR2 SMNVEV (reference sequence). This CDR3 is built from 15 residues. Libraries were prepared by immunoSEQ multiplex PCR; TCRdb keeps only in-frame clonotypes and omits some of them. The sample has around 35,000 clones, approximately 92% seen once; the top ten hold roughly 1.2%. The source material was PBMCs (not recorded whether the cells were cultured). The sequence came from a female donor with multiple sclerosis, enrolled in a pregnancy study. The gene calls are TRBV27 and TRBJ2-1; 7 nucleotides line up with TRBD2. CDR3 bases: TGTGCCAGCAGTACCCGGGGAGGGCCCTACAATGAGCAGTTCTTC. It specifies CASSTRGGPYNEQFF.